Below are 4 T cell receptor beta chains sequenced from a single sample in a study of control samples from healthy donors and cancer patients. Sequencing used immunoSEQ multiplex PCR; TCRdb keeps in-frame clones, though not all of them. The table includes some 130,000 clones, around 92% detected once. The specimen was blood. Every receptor here comes from a woman in her forties or fifties in good health.

The gene calls are TRBV5-6 and TRBJ2-3, with D unclear. TRBJ1-5 explains the end of the DNA better; the J call may be wrong. CDR1 is SGHDT, CDR2 YYEEEE, per germline. CDR3 length: 18 amino acids. CDR3 amino acids: CASSSTRLAGYGTDTQHF. For the CDR3, the DNA is TGTGCCAGCAGCTCTACCAGACTAGCGGGCTATGGCACAGATACGCAGCATTTT.

The genes are TRBV7-2 and TRBJ1-1; D is unresolved. V dropped 0 bases and J dropped 10 bases, with 15 bases sitting between them. This CDR3 has 14 amino acids. Germline loops: CDR1 SGHTA, CDR2 FQGNSA. CDR3 sequence (DNA): TGTGCCAGCAGCTTAGCGGACTTAGCTCTTGCAGCTTTCTTT. Protein product: CASSLADLALAAFF. Full variable domain (rest looked up from reference TRBV7-2 and TRBJ1-1): GAGVSQSPSNKVTEKGKDVELRCDPISGHTALYWYRQSLGQGLEFLIYFQGNSAPDKSGLPSDRFSAERTGGSVSTLTIQRTQQEDSAVYLCASSLADLALAAFFGQGTRLTVV.

The chain links TRBV28 to TRBJ1-3; weak D call: TRBD1 (6 bases). The CDR3 extends over 16 amino acids. Trimming removed 4 bases at V and 3 bases at J, with 16 bases between. Germline V gene lookup returns CDR1 MDHEN and CDR2 SYDVKM. The CDR3 loop reads CASSSMTGSGGNTIYF. The CDR3 DNA follows: TGTGCCAGCAGTTCTATGACAGGCTCGGGTGGAAACACCATATATTTT.

This chain joins TRBV7-8 and TRBJ2-3; D may be TRBD2 (7 bases). V lost 1 base and J lost 4, with 18 bases in between. Germline V gene lookup returns CDR1 SGHVS and CDR2 FQNEAQ. This CDR3 is 17 amino acids long. The CDR3 DNA sequence: TGTGCCAGCAGCTTAGTTGGGGGGGCAACAGTGGCAGATACGCAGTATTTT. It specifies CASSLVGGATVADTQYF.